Listed below are T cell receptor beta chains from one sample, sequenced in a study of identical twins. In TCRdb, the 5' RACE reads were re-called with MiXCR into one record per CDR3 protein. The top ten hold 1.5% to 2% of the sample, which has about 890,000 distinct CDR3 sequences, roughly 12% seen once. These data also formed part of another study, on yellow fever vaccine responses in identical twins.

Sequencing was performed on PBMCs. All receptors come from a woman between 18 and 29 years old in good health. The CDR3 runs from the conserved cysteine through the conserved F or W. Fields, in order: D gene, V gene, J gene, clone size, CDR3 DNA, CDR3 protein. D genes are given only for firm matches. Rows give clone size only sometimes, using once, few, many, or a class for an expanded clone.

-	TRBV12-5	TRBJ2-1	few	TGTGCTAGTGGCCATAGTGGGGGACTCACATACAATGAGCAGTTCTTC	CASGHSGGLTYNEQFF
-	TRBV21-1	TRBJ2-3	-	TGTGCCAGCAGCCCTCGGGGGCACCCGAACACAGATACGCAGTATTTT	CASSPRGHPNTDTQYF
-	TRBV9	TRBJ2-1	-	TGTGCCAGCAGCGCGGGAGCGGAGGAATATGAGCAGTTCTTC	CASSAGAEEYEQFF
-	TRBV7-6	TRBJ1-2	-	TGTGCCAGCAGCCCGGGGGGCCGAGGTGGCTACACCTTC	CASSPGGRGGYTF
TRBD2	TRBV4-1	TRBJ2-1	-	TGCGCCAGCAGCCAAGAGTGGACTAGCGGTAATTACAATGAGCAGTTCTTC	CASSQEWTSGNYNEQFF
-	TRBV6-5	TRBJ2-5	few	TGTGCCAGCAGTTACTCTAGCGGCTCAAGCGGGGAGACCCAGTACTTC	CASSYSSGSSGETQYF
-	TRBV7-2	TRBJ2-1	few	TGTGCCAGCAGCTTAGTAATAGGCGGGGAATTATACAATGAGCAGTTCTTC	CASSLVIGGELYNEQFF
-	TRBV19	TRBJ1-6	-	TGTGCCAGTAGTATAGGCGTTAATGGATCACCCCTCCACTTT	CASSIGVNGSPLHF
TRBD1	TRBV28	TRBJ1-2	few	TGTGCCACCCGGGACAGGGAATACTATGGCTACACCTTC	CATRDREYYGYTF
-	TRBV6-1	TRBJ2-5	many	TGTGCCAGCAGTCCGGGACCGAGTGTGACCCAGTACTTC	CASSPGPSVTQYF
-	TRBV7-8	TRBJ2-5	few	TGTGCCAGCAGCTTAGCTTGGCGGGCGGGTACGATCAAAGAGACCCAGTACTTC	CASSLAWRAGTIKETQYF
TRBD2	TRBV4-1	TRBJ2-7	few	TGCGCCAGCAGCCTCCAGCTAGCGGCCTACGAGCAGTACTTC	CASSLQLAAYEQYF
-	TRBV29-1	TRBJ2-7	-	TGCAGCGTTGAAGGGGCTTCCCCCTACGAGCAGTACTTC	CSVEGASPYEQYF
-	TRBV5-1	TRBJ2-1	-	TGCGCCAGCAGTAACACGGTTAATTTTGGGTACAATGAGCAGTTCTTC	CASSNTVNFGYNEQFF
-	TRBV5-1	TRBJ2-7	-	TGCGCCAGCAGCCCGCTAAACGCCTACGAGCAGTACTTC	CASSPLNAYEQYF
-	TRBV4-1	TRBJ2-2	many	TGCGCCAGCAGCCAACCTGGACTGTACACCGGGGAGCTGTTTTTT	CASSQPGLYTGELFF
-	TRBV10-3	TRBJ2-1	-	TGTGCCATCAGTGAGACCGAGCGGAATGAGCAGTTCTTC	CAISETERNEQFF
-	TRBV5-1	TRBJ1-2	many	TGCGCCAGCAGCCAAGACGGAATCTATGGCTACACCTTC	CASSQDGIYGYTF
-	TRBV20-1	TRBJ2-1	few	TGCAGTGCTAGTGTCGACAACAATGAGCAGTTCTTC	CSASVDNNEQFF
-	TRBV2	TRBJ1-1	many	TGTGCCAGCTTACGCGAATTTGAAGCTTTCTTT	CASLREFEAFF
TRBD2	TRBV29-1	TRBJ2-1	many	TGCAGCGTTGAGGAACTAGCGGGAGGTGAGCAGTTCTTC	CSVEELAGGEQFF
TRBD2	TRBV27	TRBJ2-1	-	TGTGCCAGCAGTATTGGCGCGGGACTAGCGGGAGGGCCCGAAAGAAATGAGCAGTTCTTC	CASSIGAGLAGGPERNEQFF
-	TRBV20-1	TRBJ1-4	few	TGCAGTGCACCCATCGGCGAAAAACTGTTTTTT	CSAPIGEKLFF
TRBD2	TRBV27	TRBJ2-7	few	TGTGCCAGCAGTTTATCTGCAGCGGGAGGACCCTACGAGCAGTACTTC	CASSLSAAGGPYEQYF
TRBD2	TRBV2	TRBJ2-5	-	TGTGCCAGCAGTGAAGGTGGCGGGGGGCACCAAGAGACCCAGTACTTC	CASSEGGGGHQETQYF
-	TRBV20-1	TRBJ1-2	few	TGCAGTGCTAGAGATATCGGGAAGGTCTGGGGTGGCTACACCTTC	CSARDIGKVWGGYTF
TRBD1	TRBV29-1	TRBJ1-1	few	TGCAGCGTTGAACAACAGGGGGCAAGAGACACTGAAGCTTTCTTT	CSVEQQGARDTEAFF
TRBD2	TRBV27	TRBJ2-7	many	TGTGCCAGCAGTTCAGGGACTAGCGGGACCTACGAGCAGTACTTC	CASSSGTSGTYEQYF
-	TRBV7-2	TRBJ2-3	-	TGTGCCAGCAGCTTAGCACTTAGCACAGATACGCAGTATTTT	CASSLALSTDTQYF
TRBD2	TRBV10-3	TRBJ2-1	few	TGTGCCATCAGTGAGTCGCCTAGCGGGAGTAGTTACAATGAGCAGTTCTTC	CAISESPSGSSYNEQFF
TRBD2	TRBV29-1	TRBJ2-4	-	TGCAGCGGTGGGACTAGCGGGAGTGCGGGTGGAGTGAACATTCAGTACTTC	CSGGTSGSAGGVNIQYF
-	TRBV20-1	TRBJ1-5	-	TGCAGTGCTAGAGCGGGGGGTAGCAATCAGCCCCAGCATTTT	CSARAGGSNQPQHF
TRBD1	TRBV28	TRBJ2-5	many	TGTGCCAGCAGTTTAGGGACAGTCCAAGAGACCCAGTACTTC	CASSLGTVQETQYF
TRBD2	TRBV19	TRBJ2-1	-	TGTGCCAGTGGACGGACTAGCGGGAAGGTACGCTACAATGAGCAGTTCTTC	CASGRTSGKVRYNEQFF
TRBD1	TRBV5-1	TRBJ1-6	many	TGCGCCAGCAGCTTGGTATCTTGGGACAGGGAATCACCCCTCCACTTT	CASSLVSWDRESPLHF
-	TRBV5-1	TRBJ2-5	many	TGCGCCAGCAGCCCCGGACAGCACGGAGAGACCCAGTACTTC	CASSPGQHGETQYF
-	TRBV10-3	TRBJ2-1	-	TGTGCCATCAGCCAGGAGACGAAACACTCCTACAATGAGCAGTTCTTC	CAISQETKHSYNEQFF
TRBD1	TRBV12-3/TRBV12-4	TRBJ2-3	few	TGTGCCAGCAGTCTCGACAGGGTCCCAGATACGCAGTATTTT	CASSLDRVPDTQYF
-	TRBV12-3/TRBV12-4	TRBJ2-1	few	TGTGCCAGCAGTCCCCGCCACCGGTCGGGTGAGCAGTTCTTC	CASSPRHRSGEQFF
-	TRBV6-2/TRBV6-3	TRBJ2-1	-	TGTGCCAGCAGTTACGGGATCCTCGAACCCTCGTACAATGAGCAGTTCTTC	CASSYGILEPSYNEQFF
TRBD2	TRBV7-3	TRBJ2-7	few	TGTGCCAGCAGCCCATCGAAGCGGGAGTCCTCCGAGCAGTACTTC	CASSPSKRESSEQYF
TRBD2	TRBV29-1	TRBJ2-5	few	TGCAGCGTTAGCCGCGGACTAGCGGGACAAGAGACCCAGTACTTC	CSVSRGLAGQETQYF
TRBD2	TRBV2	TRBJ2-2	-	TGTGCCAGCATTCTGACTAGCGGGGTGAACACCGGGGAGCTGTTTTTT	CASILTSGVNTGELFF